This record covers a single T cell receptor (beta chain). The sort gate was single viable CD3+CD4+CD8-CD45RO+ cells for memory CD4+ T cells. The data were taken from a study of memory CD4+ T cells and cytomegalovirus serostatus. The CDR3 sequence is 15 residues long. With 4 bases clipped from V and 2 bases from J, the junction kept 5 bases outside the gene matches. CDR1 is SNHLY and CDR2 is FYNNEI in the germline V gene. The data were produced by immunoSEQ multiplex PCR, yet TCRdb's version contains in-frame clones alone and is incomplete. The sample carries 40,000 to 55,000 clones, 76% recorded once.

Sample: memory CD4+ T cells from blood. This clonotype originated in an adult in good health and CMV-seronegative. The chain couples TRBV2 to TRBJ1-3, with 7 bases matching TRBD1. CDR3 sequence: CASSAGTAPGNTIYF. The CDR3 DNA reads as TGTGCCAGCAGTGCAGGGACAGCTCCTGGAAACACCATATATTTT.